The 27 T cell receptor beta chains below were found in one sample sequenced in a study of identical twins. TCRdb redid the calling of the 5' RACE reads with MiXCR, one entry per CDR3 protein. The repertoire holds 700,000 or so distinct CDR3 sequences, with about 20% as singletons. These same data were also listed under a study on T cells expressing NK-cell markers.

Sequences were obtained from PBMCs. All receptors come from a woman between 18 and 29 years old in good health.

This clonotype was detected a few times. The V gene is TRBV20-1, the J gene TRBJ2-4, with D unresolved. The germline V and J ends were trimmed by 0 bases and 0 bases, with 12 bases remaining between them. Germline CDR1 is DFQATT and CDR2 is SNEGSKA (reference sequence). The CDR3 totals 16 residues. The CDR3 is CSARDHIQLAKNIQYF. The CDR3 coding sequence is TGCAGTGCTAGAGACCACATCCAGCTAGCCAAAAACATTCAGTACTTC.

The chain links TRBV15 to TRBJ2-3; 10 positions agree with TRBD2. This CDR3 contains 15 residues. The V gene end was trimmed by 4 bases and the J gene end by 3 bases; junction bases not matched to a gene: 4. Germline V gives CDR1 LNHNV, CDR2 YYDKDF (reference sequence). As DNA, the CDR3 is TGTGCCACCAGCACGTCTAGCGGGAGAACAGATACGCAGTATTTT. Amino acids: CATSTSSGRTDTQYF.

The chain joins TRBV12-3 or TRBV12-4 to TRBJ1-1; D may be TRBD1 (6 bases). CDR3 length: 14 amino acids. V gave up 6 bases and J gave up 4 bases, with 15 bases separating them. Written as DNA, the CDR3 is TGTGCCAGCAGCTACAGGGAAGGGGGCACTGAAGCTTTCTTT. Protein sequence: CASSYREGGTEAFF.

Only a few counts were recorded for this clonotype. The CDR3 here is CASSSGQGPLSSYNEQFF. Written as DNA, the CDR3 is TGTGCCAGCAGCTCCGGACAGGGACCCCTAAGCTCCTACAATGAGCAGTTCTTC. The V gene is TRBV11-1, the J gene TRBJ2-1; 8 bases are a match to TRBD1. From germline, CDR1 is SGHAT and CDR2 FQDESV (reference sequence). V lost 4 bases, J lost 0 bases, and 11 bases stayed unmatched. The CDR3 is 18 residues long.

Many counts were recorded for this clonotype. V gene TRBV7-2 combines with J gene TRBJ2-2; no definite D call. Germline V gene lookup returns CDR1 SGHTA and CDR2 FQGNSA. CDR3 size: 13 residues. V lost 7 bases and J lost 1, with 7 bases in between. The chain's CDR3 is CASNVENTGELFF. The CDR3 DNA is TGTGCCAGCAACGTAGAGAACACCGGGGAGCTGTTTTTT.

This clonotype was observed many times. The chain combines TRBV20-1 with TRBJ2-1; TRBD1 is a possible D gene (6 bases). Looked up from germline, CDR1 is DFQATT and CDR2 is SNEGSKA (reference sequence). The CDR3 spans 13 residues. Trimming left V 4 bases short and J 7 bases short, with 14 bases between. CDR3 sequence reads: CSAIGGLGNEQFF. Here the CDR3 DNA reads TGCAGTGCTATAGGGGGTCTAGGTAATGAGCAGTTCTTC.

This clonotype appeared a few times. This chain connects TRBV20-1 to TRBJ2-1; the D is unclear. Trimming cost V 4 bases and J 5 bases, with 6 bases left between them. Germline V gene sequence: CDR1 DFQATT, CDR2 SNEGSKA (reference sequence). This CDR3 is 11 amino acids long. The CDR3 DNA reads TGCAGTGCTAAAGGGAACAATGAGCAGTTCTTC. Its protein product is CSAKGNNEQFF.

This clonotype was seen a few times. In DNA form, the CDR3 reads TGCAGTGCCCGCGGGGGGAACCTCCAAGAGACCCAGTACTTC. Translation: CSARGGNLQETQYF. V gene TRBV20-1 combines with J gene TRBJ2-5, with 8 bases identical to TRBD2. CDR1 is DFQATT and CDR2 is SNEGSKA in the germline V gene (reference sequence). The CDR3 covers 14 residues. J was trimmed by 1 base and V by 6 bases; bases with no gene match: 7.

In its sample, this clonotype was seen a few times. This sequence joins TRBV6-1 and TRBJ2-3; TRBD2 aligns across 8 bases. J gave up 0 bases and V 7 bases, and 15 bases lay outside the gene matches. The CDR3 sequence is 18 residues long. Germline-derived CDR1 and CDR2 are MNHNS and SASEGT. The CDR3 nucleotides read TGTGCCAGCACCTTGAGGGTTAGCGGGGTTACTAGCACAGATACGCAGTATTTT. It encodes CASTLRVSGVTSTDTQYF.

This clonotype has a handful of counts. For the CDR3, the DNA is TGCAGTGCCCTCCCACTAGCGGGAGGGCCGGATACGCAGTATTTT. This translates into CSALPLAGGPDTQYF. This chain joins TRBV20-1 and TRBJ2-3; 13 bases are shared with TRBD2. The CDR3 extends over 15 amino acids. Germline-derived CDR1 and CDR2 are DFQATT and SNEGSKA (reference sequence). The junction had 9 bases not matched to a gene; V was cut back by 6 bases and J by 6 bases.

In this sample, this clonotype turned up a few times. The DNA of the CDR3 is TGCAGTGCTAGAGATGGGCAGGGTGCTCTTTACGAGCAGTACTTC. Its protein is CSARDGQGALYEQYF. The V call is TRBV20-1, the J call TRBJ2-7; a possible D gene is TRBD1 (5 bases). Trimming pared 0 bases from V and 4 bases from J, leaving 16 bases between. The CDR3 runs to 15 residues. Germline V gene data show CDR1 as DFQATT and CDR2 as SNEGSKA (reference sequence).

The CDR3 sequence is CASSSDRVTYKRGYTF. As DNA, the CDR3 is TGCGCCAGCAGTTCGGACAGGGTCACATACAAGCGTGGCTACACCTTC. This chain joins TRBV5-1 and TRBJ1-2; 8 nucleotides align to TRBD1. The CDR3 has 16 amino acids. Germline V gene lookup returns CDR1 SGHRS and CDR2 YFSETQ. Trimming cost V 5 bases and J 7 bases; bases outside gene matches: 16.

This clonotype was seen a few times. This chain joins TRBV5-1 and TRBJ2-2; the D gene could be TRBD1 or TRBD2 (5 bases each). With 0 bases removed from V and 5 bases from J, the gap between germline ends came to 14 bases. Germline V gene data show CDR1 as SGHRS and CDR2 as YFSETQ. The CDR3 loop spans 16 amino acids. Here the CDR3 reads CASSLAMGDQTGELFF. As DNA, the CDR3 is TGCGCCAGCAGCTTGGCCATGGGGGATCAGACCGGGGAGCTGTTTTTT. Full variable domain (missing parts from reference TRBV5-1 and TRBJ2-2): KAGVTQTPRYLIKTRGQQVTLSCSPISGHRSVSWYQQTPGQGLQFLFEYFSETQRNKGNFPGRFSGRQFSNSRSEMNVSTLELGDSALYLCASSLAMGDQTGELFFGEGSRLTVL.

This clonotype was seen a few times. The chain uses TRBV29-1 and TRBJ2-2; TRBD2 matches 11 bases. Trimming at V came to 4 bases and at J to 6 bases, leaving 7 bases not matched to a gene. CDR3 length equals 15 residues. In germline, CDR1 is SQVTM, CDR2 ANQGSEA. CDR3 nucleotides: TGCAGCGTTGCCGATCTAGCGGGAGGCTCCGGGGAGCTGTTTTTT. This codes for CSVADLAGGSGELFF.

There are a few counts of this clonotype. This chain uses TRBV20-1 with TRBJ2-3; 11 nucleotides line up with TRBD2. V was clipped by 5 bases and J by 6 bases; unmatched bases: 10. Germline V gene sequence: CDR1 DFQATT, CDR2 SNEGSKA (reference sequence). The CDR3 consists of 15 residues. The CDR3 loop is CSASGVSGGADTQYF. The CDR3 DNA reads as TGCAGTGCTTCTGGAGTTAGCGGGGGGGCTGATACGCAGTATTTT.

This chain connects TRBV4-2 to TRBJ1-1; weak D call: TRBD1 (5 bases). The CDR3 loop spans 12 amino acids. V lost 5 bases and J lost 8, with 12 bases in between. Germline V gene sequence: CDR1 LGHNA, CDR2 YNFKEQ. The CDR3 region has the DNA TGTGCCAGCAGCGCGGGGACGGGAGAAGCTTTCTTT. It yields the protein CASSAGTGEAFF.

CDR3 coding DNA: TGTGCCAGCAGCTTGCGCGGGACAGGGCTGACCTACGAGCAGTACTTC. This translates into CASSLRGTGLTYEQYF. The chain has TRBV5-5 and TRBJ2-7; TRBD1 agrees at 9 bases. This CDR3 spans 16 amino acids. Germline CDR1 SGHKS, CDR2 YYEKEE (reference sequence). The V segment lost 1 base and the J segment 2 bases; nucleotides outside the gene matches: 7.

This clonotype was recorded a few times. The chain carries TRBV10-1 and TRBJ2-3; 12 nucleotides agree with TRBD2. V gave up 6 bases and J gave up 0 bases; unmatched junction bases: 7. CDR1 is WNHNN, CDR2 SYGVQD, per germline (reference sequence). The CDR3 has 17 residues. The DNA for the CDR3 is TGCGCCAGCAGCAGACTAGCGGGAGACCATAGCACAGATACGCAGTATTTT. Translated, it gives CASSRLAGDHSTDTQYF.

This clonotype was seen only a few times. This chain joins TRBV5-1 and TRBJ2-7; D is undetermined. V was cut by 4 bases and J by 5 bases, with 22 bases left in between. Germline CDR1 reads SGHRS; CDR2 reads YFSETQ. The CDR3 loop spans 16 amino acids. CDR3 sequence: CASSVTMARRTHEQYF. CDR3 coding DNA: TGCGCCAGCAGCGTCACCATGGCTCGTCGGACCCACGAGCAGTACTTC.

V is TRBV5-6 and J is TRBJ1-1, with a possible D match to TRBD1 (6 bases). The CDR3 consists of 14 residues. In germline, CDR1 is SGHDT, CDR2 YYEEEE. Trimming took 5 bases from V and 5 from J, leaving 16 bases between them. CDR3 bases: TGTGCCAGCAGTGTACAGGGTGAGGGGACTGAAGCTTTCTTT. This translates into CASSVQGEGTEAFF.

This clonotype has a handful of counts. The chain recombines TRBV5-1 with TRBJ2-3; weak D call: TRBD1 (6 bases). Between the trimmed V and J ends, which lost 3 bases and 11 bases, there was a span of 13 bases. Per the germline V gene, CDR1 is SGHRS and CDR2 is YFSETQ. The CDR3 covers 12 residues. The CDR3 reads CASSWTDLKQYF. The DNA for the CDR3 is TGCGCCAGCAGCTGGACAGATCTGAAGCAGTATTTT. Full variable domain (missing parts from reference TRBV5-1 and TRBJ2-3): KAGVTQTPRYLIKTRGQQVTLSCSPISGHRSVSWYQQTPGQGLQFLFEYFSETQRNKGNFPGRFSGRQFSNSRSEMNVSTLELGDSALYLCASSWTDLKQYFGPGTRLTVL.

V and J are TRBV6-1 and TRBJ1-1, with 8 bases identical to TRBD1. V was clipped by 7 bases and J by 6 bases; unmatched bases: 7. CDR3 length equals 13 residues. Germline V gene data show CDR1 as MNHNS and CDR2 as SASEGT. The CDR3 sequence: CASIRQGYSEAFF. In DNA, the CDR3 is TGTGCCAGCATAAGACAGGGGTATTCTGAAGCTTTCTTT.

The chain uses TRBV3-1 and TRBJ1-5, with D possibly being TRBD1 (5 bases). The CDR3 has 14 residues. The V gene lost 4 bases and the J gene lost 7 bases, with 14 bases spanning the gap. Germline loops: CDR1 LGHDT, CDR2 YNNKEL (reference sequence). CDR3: CASSLGRAEQPQHF. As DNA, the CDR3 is TGTGCCAGCAGCCTGGGGCGGGCTGAACAGCCCCAGCATTTT.

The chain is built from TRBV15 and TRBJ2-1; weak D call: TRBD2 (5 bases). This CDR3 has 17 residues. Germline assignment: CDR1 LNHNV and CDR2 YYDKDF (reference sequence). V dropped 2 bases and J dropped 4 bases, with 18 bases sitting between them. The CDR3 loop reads CATSRRPTTMGYNEQFF. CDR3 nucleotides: TGTGCCACCAGCAGACGCCCGACGACTATGGGATACAATGAGCAGTTCTTC. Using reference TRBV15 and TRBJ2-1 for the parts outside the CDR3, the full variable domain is DAMVIQNPRYQVTQFGKPVTLSCSQTLNHNVMYWYQQKSSQAPKLLFHYYDKDFNNEADTPDNFQSRRPNTSFCFLDIRSPGLGDTAMYLCATSRRPTTMGYNEQFFGPGTRLTVL.

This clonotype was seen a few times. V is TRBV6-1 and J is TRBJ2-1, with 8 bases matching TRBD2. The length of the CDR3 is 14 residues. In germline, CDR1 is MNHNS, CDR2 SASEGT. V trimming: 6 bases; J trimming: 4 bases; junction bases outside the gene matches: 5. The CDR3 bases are TGTGCCAGCAGCGAGACTAGCGTTTACAATGAGCAGTTCTTC. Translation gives CASSETSVYNEQFF.

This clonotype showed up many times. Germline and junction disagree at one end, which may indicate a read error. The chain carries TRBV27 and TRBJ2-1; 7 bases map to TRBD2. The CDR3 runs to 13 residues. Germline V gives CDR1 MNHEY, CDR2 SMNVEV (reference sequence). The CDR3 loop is CASSFGGYNEQFF. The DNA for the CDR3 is TGCGCCAGCAGCTTCGGGGGGTACAATGAGCAGTTCTTC.

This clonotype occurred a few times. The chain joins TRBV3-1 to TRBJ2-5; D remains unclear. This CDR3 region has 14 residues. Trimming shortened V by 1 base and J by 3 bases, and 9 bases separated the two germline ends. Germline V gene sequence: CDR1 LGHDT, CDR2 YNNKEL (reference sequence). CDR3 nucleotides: TGTGCCAGCAGCCAAGGGCTTAGAGAAGAGACCCAGTACTTC. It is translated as CASSQGLREETQYF.